Each of the 13 T cell receptor beta chains below was sequenced from the same sample in a study of T-cell memory formation after mild COVID-19. TCRdb independently ran MiXCR on the 5' RACE reads; one entry per CDR3 protein. Among 400,000 to 450,000 distinct CDR3 sequences, approximately 19% were seen once, and the ten largest hold about a fifth. Material for sequencing was PBMCs or a T cell subset sorted from them (not recorded which). These receptors came from a man aged 18 to 30 who had mild COVID-19 (a few samples of this study predate the infection). Cell type and time point are not known.

This clonotype was found many times. The CDR3: CSGTGTPSYNEQFF. The CDR3 DNA reads TGCAGCGGAACCGGGACCCCGTCCTACAATGAGCAGTTCTTC. The V and J genes are TRBV29-1 and TRBJ2-1; tentatively, D is TRBD1 or TRBD2 (5 bases each). The germline CDR1 and CDR2 sequences are SQVTM and ANQGSEA. This CDR3 is 14 amino acids long. V was pared by 7 bases and J by 1 base, with 14 bases between.

The rearrangement uses TRBV5-5 and TRBJ2-6; no definite D call. CDR1 is SGHKS, CDR2 YYEKEE, per germline (reference sequence). This CDR3 contains 15 residues. With 6 bases removed from V and 4 bases from J, the gap between germline ends came to 14 bases. The DNA of the CDR3 is TGTGCCAGCACCACGTCCGGGTTCGGGGCCAACGTCCTGACTTTC. Amino acid sequence: CASTTSGFGANVLTF.

This clonotype was seen a handful of times. The chain carries TRBV5-1 and TRBJ1-2; tentatively, D is TRBD1 (5 bases). The germline V gene has CDR1 SGHRS and CDR2 YFSETQ. The V and J ends lost 4 bases and 8 bases respectively, with 27 bases between them. The CDR3 has 17 residues. CDR3 bases: TGCGCCAGCAGCGTGGGACCCCGAGACAGACCCATGGAAGGCTACACCTTC. This translates into CASSVGPRDRPMEGYTF. The full variable domain, in which reference TRBV5-1 and TRBJ1-2 provide the parts outside the CDR3, is KAGVTQTPRYLIKTRGQQVTLSCSPISGHRSVSWYQQTPGQGLQFLFEYFSETQRNKGNFPGRFSGRQFSNSRSEMNVSTLELGDSALYLCASSVGPRDRPMEGYTFGSGTRLTVV.

This clonotype was counted only a few times. The V gene is TRBV6-6, the J gene TRBJ1-4; D may be TRBD1 (5 bases). V lost 2 bases and J lost 5, with 18 bases in between. This CDR3 contains 17 residues. The germline V gene has CDR1 MNHNY and CDR2 SVGAGI (reference sequence). CDR3 residues: CASSYPSMGRANEKLFF. The CDR3 region has the DNA TGTGCCAGCAGTTACCCCTCAATGGGGCGGGCGAATGAAAAACTGTTTTTT.

V usage is TRBV10-1 and J usage is TRBJ2-1; 10 bases are a match to TRBD2. CDR3 length: 16 amino acids. J was trimmed by 4 bases and V by 4 bases; bases with no gene match: 7. The germline V gene encodes CDR1 WNHNN and CDR2 SYGVQD (reference sequence). As DNA, the CDR3 is TGCGCCAGCAGTGCAAATAGCGGGGGGTCATACAATGAGCAGTTCTTC. Its protein is CASSANSGGSYNEQFF.

The V gene is TRBV12-3 or TRBV12-4, the J gene TRBJ2-1; 10 positions agree with TRBD2. After removal of 5 bases from V and 6 bases from J, the junction contained 4 bases not matched to a gene. The CDR3 spans 14 residues. CDR3: CASSASGGSNEQFF. DNA of the CDR3: TGTGCCAGCAGTGCTAGCGGGGGTAGCAATGAGCAGTTCTTC.

V gene TRBV7-8 combines with J gene TRBJ2-2, with 12 bases matching TRBD2. Germline CDR1 is SGHVS and CDR2 is FQNEAQ. J lost 6 bases, V lost 5 bases, and 7 bases had no gene match. CDR3 size: 16 residues. CDR3: CASSPLAGGLAGELFF. The DNA for the CDR3 is TGTGCCAGCAGCCCGCTAGCGGGGGGGCTGGCCGGGGAGCTGTTTTTT.

This clonotype was picked up a small number of times. The chain has TRBV18 and TRBJ2-7; TRBD1 might be the D (6 bases). This CDR3 has 14 residues. CDR1 is KGHSH, CDR2 LQKENI, per germline. V lost 4 bases and J 0 bases, leaving 10 bases between the germline ends. The chain's CDR3 is CASSHRDNSYEQYF. Written as DNA, the CDR3 is TGTGCCAGCTCACATCGGGACAACTCCTACGAGCAGTACTTC.

This clonotype was observed a handful of times. The rearrangement joins TRBV5-1 to TRBJ2-3, with a tentative D call TRBD2 (6 bases). V lost 7 bases and J 9 bases, leaving 18 bases between the germline ends. The CDR3 covers 13 residues. Looked up from germline, CDR1 is SGHRS and CDR2 is YFSETQ. CDR3 DNA: TGCGCCAGCCACACCATCGGGGGTGACACGCAGTATTTT. Encoded protein: CASHTIGGDTQYF.

This clonotype has only a few counts. The V and J genes are TRBV7-2 and TRBJ2-3, with TRBD2 identical over 16 bases. CDR3 length: 17 amino acids. J was trimmed by 8 bases and V by 4 bases; bases with no gene match: 9. Germline lookup yields CDR1 SGHTA and CDR2 FQGNSA. The CDR3 DNA follows: TGTGCCAGCAGCTCCCCCGGGACTAGCGGGGGGGCTGGTACGCAGTATTTT. Residues: CASSSPGTSGGAGTQYF. Supplemented by reference TRBV7-2 and TRBJ2-3, the full variable domain reads GAGVSQSPSNKVTEKGKDVELRCDPISGHTALYWYRQSLGQGLEFLIYFQGNSAPDKSGLPSDRFSAERTGGSVSTLTIQRTQQEDSAVYLCASSSPGTSGGAGTQYFGPGTRLTVL.

This clonotype was seen a few times. The genes are TRBV20-1 and TRBJ1-5; D may be TRBD1 (5 bases). This CDR3 has 14 residues. Germline V gene data show CDR1 as DFQATT and CDR2 as SNEGSKA (reference sequence). The V gene lost 0 bases and the J gene lost 5 bases, with 11 bases spanning the gap. Here the CDR3 DNA reads TGCAGTGCTAGAGATCCTGGGGCTGATCAGCCCCAGCATTTT. It is translated as CSARDPGADQPQHF.

This clonotype was recorded a few times. The chain uses TRBV12-3 or TRBV12-4 and TRBJ1-1, with D uncertain. The V end lost 7 bases, the J end lost 10 bases, and 22 bases lay between the germline ends. The CDR3 is 14 residues long. CDR3 DNA sequence: TGTGCCAGCACCAGAGCTAGCCTGCCACTCTCAGCTTTCTTT. Encoded protein: CASTRASLPLSAFF.

V gene TRBV5-1 combines with J gene TRBJ2-3; D may be TRBD1 (5 bases). V lost 0 bases and J lost 3, with 14 bases in between. CDR3 length: 16 residues. Germline loops: CDR1 SGHRS, CDR2 YFSETQ. The CDR3 loop is CASSLAGQGITDTQYF. The CDR3 nucleotides read TGCGCCAGCAGCTTGGCCGGGCAGGGAATAACAGATACGCAGTATTTT.